The rows below give T cell receptor beta chains drawn from one sample of a study of shared clonotypes between healthy human individuals. Assay used: immunoSEQ multiplex PCR; TCRdb lists only in-frame clones, some missing. There are about 2.3 million clones in the sample; 93% occur only once, and about 0.41% lies in the top ten. The source material was naive CD4+ T cells from PBMCs. The receptors were sampled from a man aged 18-30 years in good health. Some clones in this sample may be carry-over from other donors' samples. The CDR3 runs from the conserved cysteine through the conserved F or W. A D gene is named only where the DNA matches it firmly. For some rows the clone size is stated as once, few or many, or as a class when expanded; others skip it.

TRBD1	NA	TRBV19	TRBJ2-3	TGTGCCAGTAGTAGCCACAGGGGTTCTACAGATACGCAGTATTTT	CASSSHRGSTDTQYF
NA	NA	TRBV7-3	TRBJ1-1	TGTGCCAGCAGCTTGGGAGTTGATGGTGAAGCTTTCTTT	CASSLGVDGEAFF
NA	NA	TRBV5-1	TRBJ1-4	TGCGCCAGCGCCCCCGGTGGCAGTGCGGATGAAAAACTGTTTTTT	CASAPGGSADEKLFF
TRBD1	few	TRBV5-1	TRBJ1-2	TGCGCCAGCAGCGCCTGGACAGGCGGCTATGGCTACACCTTC	CASSAWTGGYGYTF
NA	NA	TRBV6-5	TRBJ1-5	TGTGCCAGCAGTTACGAAGCCGGGCCCAATCAGCCCCAGCATTTT	CASSYEAGPNQPQHF
NA	NA	TRBV6-5	TRBJ2-1	TGTGCCAGCAGTTACTCTCTAGTTCAAGGGGATGAGCAGTTCTTC	CASSYSLVQGDEQFF
TRBD1	NA	TRBV5-1	TRBJ1-1	TGCGCCAGCAGACACCGGGACAGGGCCTCCGTGAACACTGAAGCTTTCTTT	CASRHRDRASVNTEAFF
TRBD1	NA	TRBV7-7	TRBJ2-5	TGTGCCAGCAGCCGGACAGGGGAGAGGGAGACCCAGTACTTC	CASSRTGERETQYF
NA	once	TRBV15	TRBJ2-4	TGTGCCACCAGCGGGAGACGTGAGGGGGGGAACATTCAGTACTTC	CATSGRREGGNIQYF
NA	NA	TRBV6-5	TRBJ2-2	TGTGCCAGCAACAGTTTAATGGGCGGGGAGCTGTTTTTT	CASNSLMGGELFF
NA	NA	TRBV9	TRBJ2-3	TGTGCCAGCAGCGTATCAGTCCCTGGGAGCCGGGAGTCAGATACGCAGTATTTT	CASSVSVPGSRESDTQYF
TRBD2	NA	TRBV7-2	TRBJ2-7	TGTGCCAGCAGCTTATTGGGCGGGAGTGCAGGGGAGCAGTACTTC	CASSLLGGSAGEQYF